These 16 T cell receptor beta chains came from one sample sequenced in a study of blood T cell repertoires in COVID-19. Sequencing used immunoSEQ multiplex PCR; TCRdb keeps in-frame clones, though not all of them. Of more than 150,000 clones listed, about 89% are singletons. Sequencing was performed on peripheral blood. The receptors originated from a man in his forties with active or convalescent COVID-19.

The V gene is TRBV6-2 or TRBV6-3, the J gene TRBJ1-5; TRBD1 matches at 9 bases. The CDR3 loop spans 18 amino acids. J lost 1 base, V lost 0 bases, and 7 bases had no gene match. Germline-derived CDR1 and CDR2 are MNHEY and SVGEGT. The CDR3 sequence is CASSYSGTGTRSNQPQHF. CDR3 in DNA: TGTGCCAGCAGTTACTCCGGGACAGGGACACGGAGCAATCAGCCCCAGCATTTT.

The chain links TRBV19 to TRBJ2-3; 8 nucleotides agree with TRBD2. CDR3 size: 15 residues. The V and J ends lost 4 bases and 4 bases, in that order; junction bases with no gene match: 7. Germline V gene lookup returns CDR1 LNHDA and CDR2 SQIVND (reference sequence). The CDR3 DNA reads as TGTGCCAGTAGTACATTCGGGGGGGCGTCAGATACGCAGTATTTT. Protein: CASSTFGGASDTQYF. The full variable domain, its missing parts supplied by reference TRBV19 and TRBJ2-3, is DGGITQSPKYLFRKEGQNVTLSCEQNLNHDAMYWYRQDPGQGLRLIYYSQIVNDFQKGDIAEGYSVSREKKESFPLTVTSAQKNPTAFYLCASSTFGGASDTQYFGPGTRLTVL.

The CDR3 loop is CASSRLAGIQETQYF. CDR3 sequence (DNA): TGCGCCAGCAGCCGGCTAGCGGGAATACAAGAGACCCAGTACTTC. V usage is TRBV4-1 and J usage is TRBJ2-5; 9 nucleotides align to TRBD2. The CDR3 runs 15 residues. CDR1 is MGHRA and CDR2 is YSYEKL in the germline V gene. The ends lost 4 bases at V and 2 bases at J; junction bases unmatched: 5.

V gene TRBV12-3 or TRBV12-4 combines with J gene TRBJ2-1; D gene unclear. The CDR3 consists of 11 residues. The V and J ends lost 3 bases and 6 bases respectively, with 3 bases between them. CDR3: CASSFLNEQFF. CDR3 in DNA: TGTGCCAGCAGTTTCCTCAATGAGCAGTTCTTC.

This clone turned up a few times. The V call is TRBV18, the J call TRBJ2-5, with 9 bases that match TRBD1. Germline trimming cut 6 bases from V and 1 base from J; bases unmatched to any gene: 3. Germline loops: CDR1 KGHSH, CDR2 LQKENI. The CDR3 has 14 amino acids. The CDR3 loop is CASSGQGSQETQYF. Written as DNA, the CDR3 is TGTGCCAGCTCGGGACAGGGCAGCCAAGAGACCCAGTACTTC.

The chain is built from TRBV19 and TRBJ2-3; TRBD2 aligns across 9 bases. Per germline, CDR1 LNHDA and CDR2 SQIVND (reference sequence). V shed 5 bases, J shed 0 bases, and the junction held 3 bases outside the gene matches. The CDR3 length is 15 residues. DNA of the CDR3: TGTGCCAGTAGTCCTAGCGGGGCTAGCACAGATACGCAGTATTTT. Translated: CASSPSGASTDTQYF.

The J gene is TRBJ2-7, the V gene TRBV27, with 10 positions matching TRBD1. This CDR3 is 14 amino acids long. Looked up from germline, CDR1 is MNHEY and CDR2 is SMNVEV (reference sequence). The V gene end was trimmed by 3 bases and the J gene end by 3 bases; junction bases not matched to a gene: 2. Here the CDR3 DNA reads TGTGCCAGCAGTTTTGGGACAGGGGACTACGAGCAGTACTTC. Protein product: CASSFGTGDYEQYF.

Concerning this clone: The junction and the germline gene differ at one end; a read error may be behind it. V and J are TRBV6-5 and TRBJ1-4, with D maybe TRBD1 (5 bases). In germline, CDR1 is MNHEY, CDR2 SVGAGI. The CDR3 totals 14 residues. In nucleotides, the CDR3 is TGTGCCAGCAGTTACACCGGTCAGGGTGAAGAACTGTTTTTT. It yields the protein CASSYTGQGEELFF.

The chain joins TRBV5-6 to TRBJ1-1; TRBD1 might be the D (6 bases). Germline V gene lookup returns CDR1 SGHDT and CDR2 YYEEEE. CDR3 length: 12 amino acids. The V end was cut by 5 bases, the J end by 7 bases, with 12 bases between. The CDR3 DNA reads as TGTGCCAGCAGGGGAACAGGGAGTGAAGCTTTCTTT. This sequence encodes CASRGTGSEAFF.

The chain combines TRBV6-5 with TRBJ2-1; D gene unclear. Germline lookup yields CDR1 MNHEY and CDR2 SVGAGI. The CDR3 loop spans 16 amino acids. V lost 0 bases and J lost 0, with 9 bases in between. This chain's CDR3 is CASSYSNRVSYNEQFF. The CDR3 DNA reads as TGTGCCAGCAGTTACTCGAACAGAGTCTCCTACAATGAGCAGTTCTTC.

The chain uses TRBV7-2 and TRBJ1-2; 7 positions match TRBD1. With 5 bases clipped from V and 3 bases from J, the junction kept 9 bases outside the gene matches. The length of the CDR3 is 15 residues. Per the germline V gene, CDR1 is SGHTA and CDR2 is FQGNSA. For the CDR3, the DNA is TGTGCCAGCAGCCATAGGACAGGAGGTGACTATGGCTACACCTTC. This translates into CASSHRTGGDYGYTF.

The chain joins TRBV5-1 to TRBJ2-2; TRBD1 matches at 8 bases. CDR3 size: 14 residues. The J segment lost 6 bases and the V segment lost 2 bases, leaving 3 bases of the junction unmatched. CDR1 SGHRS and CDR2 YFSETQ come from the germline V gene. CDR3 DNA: TGCGCCAGCAGCTTCGGACAGGGTTCCGGGGAGCTGTTTTTT. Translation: CASSFGQGSGELFF.

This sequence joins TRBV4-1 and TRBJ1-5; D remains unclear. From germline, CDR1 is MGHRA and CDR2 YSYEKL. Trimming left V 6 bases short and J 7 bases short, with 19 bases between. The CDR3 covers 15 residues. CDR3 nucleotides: TGCGCCAGCAGGCTCCGTCTTGAGGCAGACCAGCCCCAGCATTTT. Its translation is CASRLRLEADQPQHF.

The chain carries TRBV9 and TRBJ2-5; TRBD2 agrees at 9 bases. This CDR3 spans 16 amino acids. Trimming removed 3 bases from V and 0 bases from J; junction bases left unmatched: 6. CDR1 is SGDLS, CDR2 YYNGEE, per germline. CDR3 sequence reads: CASSASTSGNQETQYF. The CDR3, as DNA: TGTGCCAGCAGCGCTTCGACTAGCGGAAACCAAGAGACCCAGTACTTC.

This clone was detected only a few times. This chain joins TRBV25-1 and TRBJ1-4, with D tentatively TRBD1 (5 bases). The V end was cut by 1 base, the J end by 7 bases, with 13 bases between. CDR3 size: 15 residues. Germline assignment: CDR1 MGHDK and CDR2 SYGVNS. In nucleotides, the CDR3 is TGTGCCAGCAGTGAATGGGAAACAGGTCGTGAAAAACTGTTTTTT. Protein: CASSEWETGREKLFF.

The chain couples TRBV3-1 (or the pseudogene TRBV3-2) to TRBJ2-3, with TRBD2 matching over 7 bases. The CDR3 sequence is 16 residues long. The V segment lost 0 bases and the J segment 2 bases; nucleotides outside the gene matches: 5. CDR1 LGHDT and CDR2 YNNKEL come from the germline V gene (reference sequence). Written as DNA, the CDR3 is TGTGCCAGCAGCCAAGACGGGGGGTCGGACACAGATACGCAGTATTTT. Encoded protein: CASSQDGGSDTDTQYF.